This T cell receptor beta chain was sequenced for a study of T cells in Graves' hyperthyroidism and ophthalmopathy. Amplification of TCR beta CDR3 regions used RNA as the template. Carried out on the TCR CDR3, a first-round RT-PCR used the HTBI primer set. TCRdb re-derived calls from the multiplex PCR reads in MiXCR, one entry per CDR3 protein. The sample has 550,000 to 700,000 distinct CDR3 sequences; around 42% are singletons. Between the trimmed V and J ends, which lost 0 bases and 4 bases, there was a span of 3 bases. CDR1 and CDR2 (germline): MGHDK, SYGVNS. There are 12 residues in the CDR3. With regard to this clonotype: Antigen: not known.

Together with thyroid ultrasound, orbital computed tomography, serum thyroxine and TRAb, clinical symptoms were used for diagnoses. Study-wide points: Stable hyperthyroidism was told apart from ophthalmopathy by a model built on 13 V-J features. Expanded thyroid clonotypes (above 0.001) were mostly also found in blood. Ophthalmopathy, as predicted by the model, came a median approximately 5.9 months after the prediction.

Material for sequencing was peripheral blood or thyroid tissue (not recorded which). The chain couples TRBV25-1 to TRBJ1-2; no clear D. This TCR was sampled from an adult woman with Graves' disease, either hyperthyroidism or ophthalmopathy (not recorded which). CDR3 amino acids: CASSEYTYGYTF. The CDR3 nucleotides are TGTGCCAGCAGTGAATACACCTATGGCTACACCTTC.